Each of the 15 T cell receptor beta chains below was sequenced from the same sample in a study of T-cell reconstitution after alpha-beta-depleted transplantation in children. Molecular barcoding with unique molecular identifiers was used for the TCRbeta library. Via MiXCR, TCRdb re-called the PCR reads, giving one row per CDR3 protein. The data contain about 980,000 distinct CDR3 sequences, roughly 29% of them singletons. Specimen: PBMCs, mostly from graft donor cells, collected 360 days after TCRalphabeta/CD19-depleted stem cell transplant. The receptor set was obtained from a boy younger than two who had a stem cell transplant for SCID, so the T cells may come from the graft donor.

This clonotype turned up a few times. The chain recombines TRBV7-9 with TRBJ2-7; no clear D gene. The V gene lost 8 bases and the J gene lost 0 bases, with 17 bases spanning the gap. The CDR3 extends over 15 amino acids. Germline V lookup: CDR1 SEHNR, CDR2 FQNEAQ (reference sequence). This chain's CDR3 is CASGPRTVSSYEQYF. The CDR3 DNA reads as TGTGCCAGCGGCCCCCGGACGGTTAGCTCCTACGAGCAGTACTTC. Full variable domain (remainder filled in from reference TRBV7-9 and TRBJ2-7): DTGVSQNPRHKITKRGQNVTFRCDPISEHNRLYWYRQTLGQGPEFLTYFQNEAQLEKSRLLSDRFSAERPKGSFSTLEIQRTEQGDSAMYLCASGPRTVSSYEQYFGPGTRLTVT.

This clonotype was seen only a few times. The chain has TRBV5-1 and TRBJ1-2; the D is unclear. The germline CDR1 and CDR2 sequences are SGHRS and YFSETQ. The CDR3 is made up of 19 amino acids. V lost 4 bases and J 1 base, leaving 26 bases between the germline ends. The CDR3 here is CASSRSGETILGFNYGYTF. The CDR3 DNA reads TGCGCCAGCAGCAGATCCGGGGAGACGATCCTAGGCTTTAACTATGGCTACACCTTC.

This clonotype was seen repeatedly, ten times or more. The genes are TRBV10-2 and TRBJ2-5; D unclear. The CDR3 extends over 14 amino acids. CDR1 and CDR2 from the germline V gene are WSHSY and SAAADI. Trimming took 3 bases from V and 3 from J, leaving 11 bases between them. The CDR3 bases are TGCGCCAGCAGTGAATGGGGTAAAAAAGAGACCCAGTACTTC. The encoded protein is CASSEWGKKETQYF.

This clonotype has only a few counts. The V gene is TRBV4-2, the J gene TRBJ2-7; D is unclear. Trimming removed 0 bases from V and 4 bases from J, with 16 bases in between. Germline V CDR1 and CDR2: LGHNA, YNFKEQ. The CDR3 has 16 amino acids. The CDR3: CASSQDRVASKYEQYF. As DNA, the CDR3 is TGTGCCAGCAGCCAAGATCGAGTAGCCTCCAAGTACGAGCAGTACTTC.

This clonotype was counted a few times. This rearrangement joins TRBV29-1 to TRBJ2-5; 13 bases are a match to TRBD2. The CDR3 runs 17 residues. V shed 2 bases, J shed 0 bases, and the junction held 6 bases outside the gene matches. The V gene's germline CDR1 is SQVTM and CDR2 ANQGSEA. The CDR3 nucleotides read TGCAGCGTTGAACGGACTAGCGGGGGCCCGTACCAAGAGACCCAGTACTTC. This sequence encodes CSVERTSGGPYQETQYF.

J is TRBJ2-3 and V is TRBV5-6; TRBD1 is a possible D gene (5 bases). Germline V gives CDR1 SGHDT, CDR2 YYEEEE. This CDR3 contains 14 residues. V was trimmed by 2 bases and J by 5 bases, leaving 12 bases between them. CDR3 sequence: CASSFYRPEDTQYF. CDR3 nucleotides: TGTGCCAGCAGCTTTTACAGGCCTGAAGATACGCAGTATTTT.

The chain employs TRBV12-3 or TRBV12-4 and TRBJ1-6; the D is unclear. The CDR3 has 12 residues. V lost 8 bases and J 9 bases, leaving 11 bases between the germline ends. Written as DNA, the CDR3 is TGTGCCAGCTGCCCGGTCGGTTCACCCCTCCACTTT. Protein sequence: CASCPVGSPLHF.

The V call is TRBV20-1, the J call TRBJ2-5, with D unclear. The CDR3 loop spans 12 amino acids. Germline V gene sequence: CDR1 DFQATT, CDR2 SNEGSKA (reference sequence). V was cut by 1 base and J by 4 bases, with 7 bases left in between. CDR3 DNA sequence: TGCAGTGCTAGAGGGGAAGGAGAGACCCAGTACTTC. It specifies CSARGEGETQYF.

The chain combines TRBV5-1 with TRBJ1-1; TRBD1 aligns across 10 bases. This CDR3 spans 14 amino acids. The V segment lost 4 bases and the J segment 5 bases; nucleotides outside the gene matches: 5. CDR1 is SGHRS, CDR2 YFSETQ, per germline. CDR3 bases: TGCGCCAGCAGCCCTTGGACAGGGGGGACTGAAGCTTTCTTT. Translating gives CASSPWTGGTEAFF.

This chain connects TRBV20-1 to TRBJ2-5; 7 nucleotides align to TRBD1. The V gene end was trimmed by 5 bases and the J gene end by 2 bases; junction bases not matched to a gene: 8. Per germline, CDR1 DFQATT and CDR2 SNEGSKA (reference sequence). The CDR3 spans 14 residues. The CDR3 DNA reads as TGCAGTGCTCGGGACAGTCGGGGTCAAGAGACCCAGTACTTC. It encodes CSARDSRGQETQYF.

This chain links TRBV13 with TRBJ2-1; no firm D call. Trimming stripped 5 bases from V and 0 bases from J, with 11 bases between. The CDR3 has 15 residues. Germline loops: CDR1 PRHDT, CDR2 FYEKMQ (reference sequence). CDR3 in amino acids: CASSPELDSYNEQFF. For the CDR3, the DNA is TGTGCCAGCAGCCCGGAGTTAGACTCCTACAATGAGCAGTTCTTC.

This clonotype was counted many times. The chain carries TRBV12-3 or TRBV12-4 and TRBJ2-7; the match to TRBD2 covers 7 bases. J lost 0 bases, V lost 4 bases, and 0 bases had no gene match. The CDR3 is 13 amino acids. The CDR3 nucleotides read TGTGCCAGCAGTTCGGGGGGCTCCTACGAGCAGTACTTC. It encodes CASSSGGSYEQYF.

This clonotype has more than one count but fewer than ten. This chain links TRBV6-5 with TRBJ1-5; D is unclear. This CDR3 spans 17 amino acids. Trimming left V 3 bases short and J 0 bases short, with 15 bases between. The germline V gene encodes CDR1 MNHEY and CDR2 SVGAGI. In DNA, the CDR3 is TGTGCCAGCAGTTATCCTTCCGCCTACAATAGCAATCAGCCCCAGCATTTT. Its translation: CASSYPSAYNSNQPQHF.

Only a few counts were recorded for this clonotype. V gene TRBV5-6 combines with J gene TRBJ1-1; TRBD1 is a possible D gene (6 bases). V was clipped by 1 base and J by 5 bases, with 12 bases between them. This CDR3 has 14 amino acids. Germline CDR1 is SGHDT and CDR2 is YYEEEE. The CDR3 DNA reads TGTGCCAGCAGCTTGTGGGGGGGCGGGACTGAAGCTTTCTTT. Translating gives CASSLWGGGTEAFF.

This clonotype was seen a few times. The chain has TRBV20-1 and TRBJ2-7; D is uncertain. The germline gives CDR1 DFQATT, CDR2 SNEGSKA (reference sequence). V lost 4 bases and J 2 bases, leaving 9 bases between the germline ends. The CDR3 spans 12 residues. The CDR3 region is CSAKQLTYEQYF. The DNA for the CDR3 is TGCAGTGCTAAACAGCTCACCTACGAGCAGTACTTC.